This T cell receptor (beta chain) was profiled in a study of blood T cell repertoires in COVID-19. Across the study: PBMCs, B-cell-depleted T cells, or T cells provided the cDNA or gDNA that made up the material.

Assay used: immunoSEQ multiplex PCR; TCRdb lists only in-frame clones, some missing. Found here are 99,000 or so clones, about four fifths of them singletons; the top ten hold more than 3%. V was shortened by 1 base and J by 5 bases, with 3 bases between the two germline ends. The CDR3 is 12 amino acids. The chain is built from TRBV12-3 or TRBV12-4 and TRBJ1-5, with D unclear. This TCR derives from a woman older than 75 with active or convalescent COVID-19. Sequencing used peripheral blood. This chain's CDR3 is CASSLGHQPQHF. CDR3 nucleotide sequence: TGTGCCAGCAGTTTAGGGCATCAGCCCCAGCATTTT.